Below, 6 T cell receptor beta chains from the same sample are listed, as sequenced in a study of somatic mutations in cytotoxic T cells in rheumatoid arthritis. The data were produced by immunoSEQ multiplex PCR, yet TCRdb's version contains in-frame clones alone and is incomplete. The data hold 13,000 to 15,000 clones, with more than 60% observed a single time. What was sequenced was CD8+ T cells sorted from blood. The receptors stem from an adult with rheumatoid arthritis.

The chain employs TRBV2 and TRBJ2-2, with 10 bases lining up with TRBD1. The germline gives CDR1 SNHLY, CDR2 FYNNEI. The CDR3 loop spans 16 amino acids. Trimming at V came to 6 bases and at J to 4 bases, leaving 8 bases not matched to a gene. CDR3 nucleotide sequence: TGTGCCAGCAGAGCCGGGACAGGGGTGCGCACCGGGGAGCTGTTTTTT. Translated, it gives CASRAGTGVRTGELFF.

V gene TRBV6-5 combines with J gene TRBJ1-5; 7 positions agree with TRBD1. Germline CDR1 and CDR2: MNHEY and SVGAGI. The CDR3 is 15 amino acids. V lost 5 bases and J lost 5; bases outside the gene matches: 9. CDR3 region: CASSPSSGGYQPQHF. For the CDR3, the DNA is TGTGCCAGCAGTCCCTCCTCAGGGGGTTATCAGCCCCAGCATTTT.

The genes are TRBV5-1 and TRBJ1-1, with 7 bases matching TRBD1. The CDR3 contains 16 residues. Germline CDR1 and CDR2: SGHRS and YFSETQ. V dropped 3 bases and J dropped 1; count of bases not matched to a gene: 9. The CDR3 loop reads CASSSLPGQTNTEAFF. For the CDR3, the DNA is TGCGCCAGCAGCTCGCTACCGGGACAGACGAACACTGAAGCTTTCTTT.

A remark on this clone: Because the CDR3's place on the DNA is in doubt, the DNA is left out and the CDR3 is given as listed by TCRdb. The chain employs TRBV27 and TRBJ2-1; TRBD1 was called by the table and not checked on the DNA. CDR1 MNHEY and CDR2 SMNVEV come from the germline V gene (reference sequence). The CDR3 length equals 12 residues, ends included. The CDR3 sequence is CASSVGSGALFF.

This clone was seen a few times. The chain recombines TRBV1 with TRBJ1-2. TRBV1 is noted as a pseudogene. The CDR3 loop spans 18 amino acids. In nucleotides, the CDR3 is TGCACCAGCAGCCAAGACGAGGCCGGACTGGTAGAGGTAAGCGGCTACACCTTC. This gives the protein CTSSQDEAGLVEVSGYTF.

This clone is a singleton in its sample. The chain has TRBV25-1 and TRBJ1-5, with D tentatively TRBD1 (5 bases). V lost 0 bases and J 7 bases, leaving 19 bases between the germline ends. The germline V gene has CDR1 MGHDK and CDR2 SYGVNS. This CDR3 contains 17 residues. This chain's CDR3 is CASSEYIWGGIRQPQHF. DNA for the CDR3: TGTGCCAGCAGTGAATACATTTGGGGGGGAATACGGCAGCCCCAGCATTTT.